Sequencing of this TCR beta chain was carried out in a study of breast tumors, draining lymph nodes, adjacent tissues. TCRdb re-derived calls from the multiplex PCR reads in MiXCR, one entry per CDR3 protein. This table holds around 130,000 distinct CDR3 sequences, 21% found once. Concerning this clonotype itself: Antigen specificity is unknown. A much larger clone sits a single nucleotide away, making a read error possible.

Notes on the study in general: Tumors had less TCR diversity than lymph nodes, more than nontumor tissue.

Samples came from axillary lymph nodes draining the breast cancer. V was clipped by 4 bases and J by 4 bases, with 8 bases between them. Germline-derived CDR1 and CDR2 are ENHRY and SYGVKD. The CDR3 is 13 residues long. Input material: axillary lymph node tissue. The chain couples TRBV10-3 to TRBJ1-3; unclear D gene. This sequence was found in a female donor with breast cancer. Some clones in this sample may be carry-over from other donors' samples. CDR3 coding DNA: TGTGCCATCAGTGGCGGGTTCGGAAACACCATATATTTT. It encodes CAISGGFGNTIYF.